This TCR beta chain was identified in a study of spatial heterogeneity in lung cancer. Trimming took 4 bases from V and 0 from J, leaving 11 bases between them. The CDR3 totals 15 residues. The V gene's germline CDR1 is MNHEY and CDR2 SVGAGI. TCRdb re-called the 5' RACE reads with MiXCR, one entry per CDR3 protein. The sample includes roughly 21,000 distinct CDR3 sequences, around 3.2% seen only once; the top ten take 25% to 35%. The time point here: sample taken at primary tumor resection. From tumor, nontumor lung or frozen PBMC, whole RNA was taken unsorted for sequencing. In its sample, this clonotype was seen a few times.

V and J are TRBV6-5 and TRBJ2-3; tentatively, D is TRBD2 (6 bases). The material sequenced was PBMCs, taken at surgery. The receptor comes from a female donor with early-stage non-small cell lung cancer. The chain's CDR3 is CASSSPGVSTDTQYF. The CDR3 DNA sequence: TGTGCCAGCAGTTCCCCGGGGGTCAGCACAGATACGCAGTATTTT.